This is a list of T cell receptor beta chains from one sample in a study of blood T cell repertoires in COVID-19. Assay: immunoSEQ multiplex PCR; the TCRdb copy retains only in-frame clones and omits some. The sample lists a few hundred thousand clones; over 80% were seen once. Sequencing used PBMCs or T cells enriched from blood (not recorded which). Receptor source: a man in his thirties or forties who had recovered from COVID-19. Both conserved end residues are part of each CDR3. A D gene is named only where the DNA matches it firmly. Rows give clone size only sometimes, using once, few, many, or a class for an expanded clone.

>-|TRBJ2-5|TRBV7-2|-
TGTGCCAGCAGCTTGGGCGGGGATAAGGAGACCCAGTACTTC
CASSLGGDKETQYF
>few|TRBJ1-1|TRBV23-1|-
TGCGCCAGCAGTCCAGAGACAAATCTGAACACTGAAGCTTTCTTT
CASSPETNLNTEAFF
>-|TRBJ2-2|TRBV13|TRBD1
TGTGCCAGCAGCATGGGACAGGTCATAGGGGAGCTGTTTTTT
CASSMGQVIGELFF
>-|TRBJ2-4|TRBV11-2|TRBD1
TGTGCCAGCAGCATGCTAATAGCCGGACAGGGAGGAGAGAACATTCAGTACTTC
CASSMLIAGQGGENIQYF
>-|TRBJ2-5|TRBV7-2|TRBD2
TGTGCCAGCAGCTTAACGGTTTCGGGGGGGGGCGTGGAGACCCAGTACTTC
CASSLTVSGGGVETQYF
>-|TRBJ1-4|TRBV9|-
TGTGCCAGCAGCGTAGCCCAGGGGCGCGCTGAAAAACTGTTTTTT
CASSVAQGRAEKLFF
>-|TRBJ2-1|TRBV7-8|TRBD2
TGTGCCAGCAGCTCAGCGGGAGGGCCGTTTTATGAGCAGTTCTTC
CASSSAGGPFYEQFF
>-|TRBJ2-7|TRBV5-1|-
TGCGCCAGCAGCTTGGATGCCAGCTCCTACGAGCAGTACTTC
CASSLDASSYEQYF
>-|TRBJ1-2|TRBV30|-
TGTGCCTGGAGTATGAGGGAGGACTATGGCTACACCTTC
CAWSMREDYGYTF
>-|TRBJ2-7|TRBV28|TRBD1
TGTGCCAGCAGTCCCCAGCCGGGACAGGGGTCCTACGAGCAGTACTTC
CASSPQPGQGSYEQYF
>-|TRBJ1-1|TRBV3-1/TRBV3-2|-
TGTGCCAGCAGCCAAGAGGGGGGGGCAGAAGCTTTCTTT
CASSQEGGAEAFF
>-|TRBJ2-2|TRBV7-7|-
TGTGCTAGCAGCTTAGCAGGCGGGTCCTTGGGCACCGGGGAGCTGTTTTTT
CASSLAGGSLGTGELFF
>-|TRBJ2-7|TRBV10-3|TRBD1
TGTGCCATCAGTGTGGACAGGGTGACCTACGAGCAGTACTTC
CAISVDRVTYEQYF
>-|TRBJ2-7|TRBV11-2|-
TGTGCCAGCAGCTTTGGGGGGATGGACTACGAGCAGTACTTC
CASSFGGMDYEQYF
>-|TRBJ1-2|TRBV7-9|TRBD1
TGTGCCAGCAGCTTAGGGCGCTGGGACAGGGAGGGCTATGGCTACACCTTC
CASSLGRWDREGYGYTF
>-|TRBJ2-3|TRBV19|-
TGTGCCAGTAGTATAGTCGAGGATACGCAGTATTTT
CASSIVEDTQYF
>-|TRBJ1-4|TRBV28|-
TGTGCCAGCAGTTTCCCGGCGCAGGGAAAACTGTTTTTT
CASSFPAQGKLFF
>-|TRBJ1-5|TRBV5-6|-
TGTGCCAGCAGCTTGGAGCCCGGTCAGCCCCAGCATTTT
CASSLEPGQPQHF
>-|TRBJ1-2|TRBV19|-
TGTGCCAGTAGTACGATATACCACGGACAGCCAGCTAACTATGGCTACACCTTC
CASSTIYHGQPANYGYTF
>-|TRBJ1-1|TRBV11-1|TRBD1
TGTGCCAGCAGCGCGGACAGGAGGAGGAACACTGAAGCTTTCTTT
CASSADRRRNTEAFF
>-|TRBJ2-3|TRBV29-1|-
TGCAGCGTCGGGAGCACAGATACGCAGTATTTT
CSVGSTDTQYF
>-|TRBJ1-1|TRBV4-1|-
TGCGCCAGCAGCCAGAGCGTGGACATACTAGGGGGAAACACTGAAGCTTTCTTT
CASSQSVDILGGNTEAFF
>-|TRBJ1-1|TRBV27|-
TGTGCCAGCAGTATCCCCGGGACATCGAACACTGAAGCTTTCTTT
CASSIPGTSNTEAFF
>-|TRBJ1-1|TRBV7-2|TRBD1
TGTGCCAGCAGCGGTACAGGGGGAACTGAAGCTTTCTTT
CASSGTGGTEAFF
>-|TRBJ1-4|TRBV30|-
TGTGCCTCCGCTGACATCACCCAGAATGAAAAACTGTTTTTT
CASADITQNEKLFF
>-|TRBJ2-1|TRBV11-2|-
TGTGCCAGCAGCTCACTCCAAGCCTACAATGAGCAGTTCTTC
CASSSLQAYNEQFF
>-|TRBJ2-1|TRBV7-2|-
TGTGCCAGCAGCTTATCGGGGGGCCGATACAATGAGCAGTTCTTC
CASSLSGGRYNEQFF
>-|TRBJ2-5|TRBV7-9|-
TGTGCCAGCAGCTTAGGGGAGACCGAGGGAGAGACCCAGTACTTC
CASSLGETEGETQYF
>-|TRBJ1-5|TRBV6-5|-
TGTGCCAGCAGTTACCCGGGGGGGCCCCAGCATTTT
CASSYPGGPQHF
>-|TRBJ1-5|TRBV19|TRBD1
TGTGCCAGTAGTATAGGACAGGGGGCGGGGCAGCCCCAGCATTTT
CASSIGQGAGQPQHF
>-|TRBJ1-1|TRBV9|-
TGTGCCAGCAGCGTATGGGAGGGCACTGAAGCTTTCTTT
CASSVWEGTEAFF
>-|TRBJ1-2|TRBV30|TRBD1
TGTGCCTGGAGTACCGGGACAGGGATCGGACGCTACACCTTC
CAWSTGTGIGRYTF
>-|TRBJ2-5|TRBV6-5|-
TGTGCCAGCAGTTATCAGGAACAAGAGACCCAGTACTTC
CASSYQEQETQYF
>-|TRBJ2-3|TRBV24-1|TRBD2
TGTGCCACCGGGGAGGGAGGCACAGATACGCAGTATTTT
CATGEGGTDTQYF
>-|TRBJ2-7|TRBV3-1/TRBV3-2|TRBD2
TGTGCCAGCAGCCAAGTTAATAGCGGGGGGTCCGAGCAGTACTTC
CASSQVNSGGSEQYF
>-|TRBJ1-2|TRBV24-1|TRBD1
TGTGCCACCAGTGACCACGGGACAGATTATGGCTACACCTTC
CATSDHGTDYGYTF
>once|TRBJ2-5|TRBV28|TRBD2
TGTGCCAGCAGTCCACCTCGCGGGAGTATGGAGACCCAGTACTTC
CASSPPRGSMETQYF
>-|TRBJ1-2|TRBV4-1|-
TGCGCCAGCAGCGGACGGGGGATTGGCTACACCTTC
CASSGRGIGYTF
>-|TRBJ1-2|TRBV6-5|-
TGTGCCAGCAACGGGTGGGATGGCTACACCTTC
CASNGWDGYTF
>-|TRBJ1-2|TRBV7-2|-
TGTGCCAGCAGCTTAGTCGCGGGGGCCGATGGCTACACCTTC
CASSLVAGADGYTF
>-|TRBJ1-6|TRBV6-5|TRBD1
TGTGCCAGCAGTTACTCGGGACAGGAGGATTCACCCCTCCACTTT
CASSYSGQEDSPLHF
>-|TRBJ2-1|TRBV7-2|-
TGTGCCAGCAGCTTATTAGCGGACTCCTACAATGAGCAGTTCTTC
CASSLLADSYNEQFF